A selection of T cell receptor beta chains follows, all from one sample in a study of shared T cell receptors in the human thymus. Libraries were prepared by immunoSEQ multiplex PCR; TCRdb keeps only in-frame clonotypes and omits some of them. Among 640,000 or so clones listed, more than 75% were seen once. This same sample was also part of a study on human thymus T cells.

The sample comprised thymocytes. The receptor source for this set is a boy younger than two with a congenital heart defect. Both conserved end residues are part of each CDR3. The order of the fields is clone size, J gene, D gene, V gene, CDR3 DNA, CDR3 protein. The D gene is left open where the match is weak. Size tells how often a clone was seen (once, few, many) or the class of an expanded clone, and some rows leave it out.

clone_size: NA; j_call: TRBJ2-7; d_call: TRBD1; v_call: TRBV10-3; cdr3_nt: TGTGCCATCAGCAATGGACAGGGGGCCCACGAGCAGTACTTC; cdr3_aa: CAISNGQGAHEQYF
clone_size: NA; j_call: TRBJ2-1; d_call: NA; v_call: TRBV4-3; cdr3_nt: TGCGCCAGCAGCCAAGATCCCGGGTCTACCCTAAACAATGAGCAGTTCTTC; cdr3_aa: CASSQDPGSTLNNEQFF
clone_size: few; j_call: TRBJ1-1; d_call: NA; v_call: TRBV5-1; cdr3_nt: TGCGCCAGCAGCGGAATTAGACTAGGGACGTCGGACACTGAAGCTTTCTTT; cdr3_aa: CASSGIRLGTSDTEAFF
clone_size: NA; j_call: TRBJ1-1; d_call: NA; v_call: TRBV6-5; cdr3_nt: TGTGCCAGCAGTTACGCGGGGCTTGGCACTGAAGCTTTCTTT; cdr3_aa: CASSYAGLGTEAFF
clone_size: NA; j_call: TRBJ2-1; d_call: TRBD1; v_call: TRBV10-1; cdr3_nt: TGCGCCAGCAGTGGGGACAGGGAAACAAGTGAGCAGTTCTTC; cdr3_aa: CASSGDRETSEQFF
clone_size: NA; j_call: TRBJ2-1; d_call: TRBD2; v_call: TRBV7-2; cdr3_nt: TGTGCCAGCAGCATCCGGACTAGCGGGGGGTCTCATGAGCAGTTCTTC; cdr3_aa: CASSIRTSGGSHEQFF
clone_size: NA; j_call: TRBJ2-7; d_call: TRBD1; v_call: TRBV6-1; cdr3_nt: TGTGCCAGCAGTGCCCCTTGGGACAGGGAGCCGATACCCTACGAGCAGTACTTC; cdr3_aa: CASSAPWDREPIPYEQYF
clone_size: NA; j_call: TRBJ1-1; d_call: TRBD1; v_call: TRBV29-1; cdr3_nt: TGCAGCGTTGAAGCCTGGACAGGTAAGAACACTGAAGCTTTCTTT; cdr3_aa: CSVEAWTGKNTEAFF
clone_size: NA; j_call: TRBJ2-7; d_call: NA; v_call: TRBV4-3; cdr3_nt: TGCGCCAGCAGCCCTGAGGTGGGACACAACTCCTACGAGCAGTACTTC; cdr3_aa: CASSPEVGHNSYEQYF
clone_size: NA; j_call: TRBJ1-5; d_call: NA; v_call: TRBV4-1; cdr3_nt: TGCGCCAGCAGCCAGTTCCAGGGGCATTCGTTTTCCATCGGTCAGCCCCAGCATTTT; cdr3_aa: CASSQFQGHSFSIGQPQHF
clone_size: NA; j_call: TRBJ1-3; d_call: TRBD1; v_call: TRBV7-9; cdr3_nt: TGTGCCAGCAGCACCCCCTACAGGGGGCGAGGAAACACCATATATTTT; cdr3_aa: CASSTPYRGRGNTIYF
clone_size: NA; j_call: TRBJ1-1; d_call: NA; v_call: TRBV7-9; cdr3_nt: TGTGCCAGCAGCTTACCCTCACAGTTGACGAACACTGAAGCTTTCTTT; cdr3_aa: CASSLPSQLTNTEAFF
clone_size: NA; j_call: TRBJ1-1; d_call: NA; v_call: TRBV27; cdr3_nt: TGTGCCAGCAGACAGGGAAGAGACAGCTTGAAAACAGAAGCTTTCTTT; cdr3_aa: CASRQGRDSLKTEAFF
clone_size: NA; j_call: TRBJ1-6; d_call: TRBD1; v_call: TRBV27; cdr3_nt: TGTGCCAGCAGAGAGGACAGGGGGCGAGAGGATTCACCCCTCCACTTT; cdr3_aa: CASREDRGREDSPLHF
clone_size: NA; j_call: TRBJ1-1; d_call: NA; v_call: TRBV19; cdr3_nt: TGTGCCAGTAGTCCAGGGCAAAAATTTGAAGCTTTCTTT; cdr3_aa: CASSPGQKFEAFF
clone_size: few; j_call: TRBJ1-2; d_call: TRBD1; v_call: TRBV27; cdr3_nt: TGTGCCAGCAGTTTATCTAGGGACAGTGACTATGGCTACACCTTC; cdr3_aa: CASSLSRDSDYGYTF
clone_size: NA; j_call: TRBJ2-7; d_call: NA; v_call: TRBV6-1; cdr3_nt: TGTGCCAGCAGTGAAGGCAGTCTCCATTACTTC; cdr3_aa: CASSEGSLHYF
clone_size: NA; j_call: TRBJ1-2; d_call: NA; v_call: TRBV2; cdr3_nt: TGTGCCAGCAGTGACCCCGGACAGAACTATGGCTACACCTTC; cdr3_aa: CASSDPGQNYGYTF
clone_size: once; j_call: TRBJ2-7; d_call: TRBD2; v_call: TRBV28; cdr3_nt: TGCTGTAGCGGGAGTTACTCCTACGAGCAGTACTTC; cdr3_aa: CCSGSYSYEQYF
clone_size: NA; j_call: TRBJ2-3; d_call: NA; v_call: TRBV28; cdr3_nt: TGTGCCAGCAGTCCAACGGGGGATAGCACAGATACGCAGTATTTT; cdr3_aa: CASSPTGDSTDTQYF
clone_size: NA; j_call: TRBJ1-1; d_call: NA; v_call: TRBV12-5; cdr3_nt: TGTGCTAGTGGTTCTTCACAGGGAAGGAACACTGAAGCTTTCTTT; cdr3_aa: CASGSSQGRNTEAFF
clone_size: NA; j_call: TRBJ2-1; d_call: NA; v_call: TRBV4-2; cdr3_nt: TGTGCCAGCAGCCCCGAGCGATGGGGGGTTCACAATGAGCAGTTCTTC; cdr3_aa: CASSPERWGVHNEQFF
clone_size: NA; j_call: TRBJ2-3; d_call: NA; v_call: TRBV30; cdr3_nt: TGTGCCTGGACCGGTGCAGATACGCAGTATTTT; cdr3_aa: CAWTGADTQYF
clone_size: NA; j_call: TRBJ2-3; d_call: NA; v_call: TRBV9; cdr3_nt: TGTGCCAGCAGCGTAGCTCCGAGACTCCTCTGGGATACGCAGTATTTT; cdr3_aa: CASSVAPRLLWDTQYF
clone_size: once; j_call: TRBJ1-1; d_call: TRBD1; v_call: TRBV6-5; cdr3_nt: TGTGCCAGCAGACCTATCACAGGGGGGGACACTGAAGCTTTCTTT; cdr3_aa: CASRPITGGDTEAFF
clone_size: NA; j_call: TRBJ2-1; d_call: NA; v_call: TRBV5-4; cdr3_nt: TGTGCCAGCAGCTTGTCCGCCAGGGCTGACAATGAGCAGTTCTTC; cdr3_aa: CASSLSARADNEQFF
clone_size: NA; j_call: TRBJ2-5; d_call: NA; v_call: TRBV7-6; cdr3_nt: TGTGCCAGCAGCTTAGGCGCGGCGACCGAGACCCAGTACTTC; cdr3_aa: CASSLGAATETQYF
clone_size: NA; j_call: TRBJ2-4; d_call: TRBD1; v_call: TRBV5-4; cdr3_nt: TGTGCCAGCAGCGCTCCGGGACAGGGGGGAGGCGTTCAGTACTTC; cdr3_aa: CASSAPGQGGGVQYF
clone_size: once; j_call: TRBJ2-2; d_call: TRBD1; v_call: TRBV27; cdr3_nt: TGTGCCAGCAGTTTAAGGGGGACAGGAGGGACCGGGGAGCTGTTTTTT; cdr3_aa: CASSLRGTGGTGELFF
clone_size: NA; j_call: TRBJ1-1; d_call: TRBD1; v_call: TRBV7-8; cdr3_nt: TGTGCCAGCAGCCAGAAGGGACAGGGAATGGTAGCTTTCTTT; cdr3_aa: CASSQKGQGMVAFF
clone_size: NA; j_call: TRBJ2-2; d_call: NA; v_call: TRBV4-1; cdr3_nt: TGCGCCAGCAGCCAAGACCCAGGCAAATACACCGGGGAGCTGTTTTTT; cdr3_aa: CASSQDPGKYTGELFF
clone_size: few; j_call: TRBJ2-1; d_call: NA; v_call: TRBV5-8; cdr3_nt: TGTGCCAGCAGCTTGGCCGGGAAACTTTTCTACAATGAGCAGTTCTTC; cdr3_aa: CASSLAGKLFYNEQFF
clone_size: NA; j_call: TRBJ2-4; d_call: NA; v_call: TRBV28; cdr3_nt: TGTGCCAGCAGTGGGACACCCAAAAACATTCAGTACTTC; cdr3_aa: CASSGTPKNIQYF
clone_size: NA; j_call: TRBJ2-6; d_call: NA; v_call: TRBV5-6; cdr3_nt: TGTGCCAGCAGCCCTCAGGACTCTGGGGCCAACGTCCTGACTTTC; cdr3_aa: CASSPQDSGANVLTF
clone_size: NA; j_call: TRBJ2-3; d_call: TRBD1; v_call: TRBV2; cdr3_nt: TGTGCCAGCAGAGAGGGCCAGGGGGACACAGATACGCAGTATTTT; cdr3_aa: CASREGQGDTDTQYF
clone_size: NA; j_call: TRBJ2-1; d_call: NA; v_call: TRBV2; cdr3_nt: TGTGCCAGCAGACACCGCAATGAGCAGTTCTTC; cdr3_aa: CASRHRNEQFF
clone_size: NA; j_call: TRBJ1-6; d_call: TRBD1; v_call: TRBV30; cdr3_nt: TGTGCCTGGAGTGTCGGGACCGGGACAGGGGATTCACCCCTCCACTTT; cdr3_aa: CAWSVGTGTGDSPLHF
clone_size: NA; j_call: TRBJ2-3; d_call: TRBD1; v_call: TRBV9; cdr3_nt: TGTGCCAGCAGCGTATACGGGACAGGGGTTTCAGATACGCAGTATTTT; cdr3_aa: CASSVYGTGVSDTQYF
clone_size: NA; j_call: TRBJ1-1; d_call: NA; v_call: TRBV5-1; cdr3_nt: TGCGCCAGCAGCTGGAACCGGACGGGGAGGACTGAAGCTTTCTTT; cdr3_aa: CASSWNRTGRTEAFF
clone_size: NA; j_call: TRBJ2-7; d_call: NA; v_call: TRBV28; cdr3_nt: TGTGCCAGCAGCCCTGGGACACCTTCCTACGAGCAGTACTTC; cdr3_aa: CASSPGTPSYEQYF
clone_size: NA; j_call: TRBJ2-7; d_call: TRBD1; v_call: TRBV7-9; cdr3_nt: TGTGCCAGCAGCTTAGTCGCGTCACAGGGGCGATACGAGCAGTACTTC; cdr3_aa: CASSLVASQGRYEQYF
clone_size: NA; j_call: TRBJ2-2; d_call: NA; v_call: TRBV7-2; cdr3_nt: TGTGCCAGCAGCTTAGACGCGCAGGACACCGGGGAGCTGTTTTTT; cdr3_aa: CASSLDAQDTGELFF
clone_size: NA; j_call: TRBJ2-1; d_call: TRBD1; v_call: TRBV27; cdr3_nt: TGTGCCAGTAGGACGACAGGGGATGGCTCCAAGCAGTTCTTC; cdr3_aa: CASRTTGDGSKQFF
clone_size: NA; j_call: TRBJ1-2; d_call: TRBD1; v_call: TRBV6-6; cdr3_nt: TGTGCCAGCAGTTACGAAGAGGGACAGGACTATGGCTACACCTTC; cdr3_aa: CASSYEEGQDYGYTF
clone_size: NA; j_call: TRBJ2-7; d_call: TRBD2; v_call: TRBV27; cdr3_nt: TGTGCCAGCAGAGCCGGTGATCGGGGAGGGCCAGCTAAGACCGCCTACGAGCAGTACTTC; cdr3_aa: CASRAGDRGGPAKTAYEQYF